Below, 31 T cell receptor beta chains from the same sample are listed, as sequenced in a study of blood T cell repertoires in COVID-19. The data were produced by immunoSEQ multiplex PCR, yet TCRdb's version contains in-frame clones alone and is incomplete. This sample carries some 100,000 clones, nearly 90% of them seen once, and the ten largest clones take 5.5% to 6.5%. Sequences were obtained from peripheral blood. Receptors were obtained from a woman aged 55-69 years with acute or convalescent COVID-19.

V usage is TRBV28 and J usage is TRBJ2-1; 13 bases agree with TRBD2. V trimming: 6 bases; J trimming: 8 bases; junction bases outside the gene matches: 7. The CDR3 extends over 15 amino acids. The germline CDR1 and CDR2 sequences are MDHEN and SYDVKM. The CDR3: CASSPTSGRTHEQFF. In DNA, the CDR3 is TGTGCCAGCAGCCCGACTAGCGGGAGGACCCATGAGCAGTTCTTC.

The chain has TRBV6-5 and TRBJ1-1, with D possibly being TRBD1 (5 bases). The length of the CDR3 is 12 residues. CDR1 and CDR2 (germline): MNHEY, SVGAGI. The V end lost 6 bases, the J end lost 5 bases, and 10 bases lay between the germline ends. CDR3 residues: CASRAGITEAFF. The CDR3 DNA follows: TGTGCCAGCAGGGCAGGGATTACTGAAGCTTTCTTT.

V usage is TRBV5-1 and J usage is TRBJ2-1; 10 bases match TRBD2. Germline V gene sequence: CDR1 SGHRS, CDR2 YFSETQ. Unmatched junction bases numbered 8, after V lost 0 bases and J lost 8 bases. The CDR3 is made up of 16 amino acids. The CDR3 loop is CASSLAFTSGTYEQFF. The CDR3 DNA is TGCGCCAGCAGCTTGGCCTTCACTAGCGGGACATATGAGCAGTTCTTC.

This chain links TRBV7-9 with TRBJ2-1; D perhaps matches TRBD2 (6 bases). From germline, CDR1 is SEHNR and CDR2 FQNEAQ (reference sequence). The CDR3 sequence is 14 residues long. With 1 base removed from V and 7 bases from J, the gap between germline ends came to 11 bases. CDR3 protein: CASSLGGMLNEQFF. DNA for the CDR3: TGTGCCAGCAGCTTAGGCGGGATGCTAAATGAGCAGTTCTTC.

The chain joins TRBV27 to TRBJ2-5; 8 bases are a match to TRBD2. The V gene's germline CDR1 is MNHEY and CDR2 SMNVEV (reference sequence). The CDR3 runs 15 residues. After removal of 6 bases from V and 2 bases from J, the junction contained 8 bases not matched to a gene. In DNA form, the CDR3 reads TGTGCCAGCAGCTCACTCGAGCGGGGGCAAGAGACCCAGTACTTC. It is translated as CASSSLERGQETQYF.

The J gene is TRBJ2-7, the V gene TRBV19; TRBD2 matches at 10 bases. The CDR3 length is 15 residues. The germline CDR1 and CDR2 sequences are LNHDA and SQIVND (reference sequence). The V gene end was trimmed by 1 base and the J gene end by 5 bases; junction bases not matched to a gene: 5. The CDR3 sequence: CASSIVPSGRDEQYF. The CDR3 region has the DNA TGTGCCAGTAGTATAGTTCCGAGCGGGAGGGACGAGCAGTACTTC.

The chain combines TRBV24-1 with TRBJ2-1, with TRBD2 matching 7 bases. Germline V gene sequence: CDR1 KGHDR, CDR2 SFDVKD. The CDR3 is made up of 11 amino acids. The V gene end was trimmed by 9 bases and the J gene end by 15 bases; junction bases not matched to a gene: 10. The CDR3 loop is CATGKSGKVFF. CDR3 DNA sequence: TGTGCCACCGGAAAAAGCGGGAAGGTGTTCTTC.

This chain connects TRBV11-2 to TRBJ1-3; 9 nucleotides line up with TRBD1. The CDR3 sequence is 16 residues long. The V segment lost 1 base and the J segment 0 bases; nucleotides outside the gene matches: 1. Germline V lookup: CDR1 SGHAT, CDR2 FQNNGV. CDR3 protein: CASSLGQGVSGNTIYF. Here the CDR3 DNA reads TGTGCCAGCAGCTTAGGACAGGGGGTCTCTGGAAACACCATATATTTT. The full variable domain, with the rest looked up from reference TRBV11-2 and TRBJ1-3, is EAGVAQSPRYKIIEKRQSVAFWCNPISGHATLYWYQQILGQGPKLLIQFQNNGVVDDSQLPKDRFSAERLKGVDSTLKIQPAKLEDSAVYLCASSLGQGVSGNTIYFGEGSWLTVV.

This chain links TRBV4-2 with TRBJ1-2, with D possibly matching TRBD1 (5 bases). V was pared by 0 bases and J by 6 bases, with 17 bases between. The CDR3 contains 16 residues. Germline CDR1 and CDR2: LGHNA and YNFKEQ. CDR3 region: CASSQDGVGGVDGYTF. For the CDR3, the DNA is TGTGCCAGCAGCCAAGATGGGGTTGGGGGGGTGGATGGCTACACCTTC.

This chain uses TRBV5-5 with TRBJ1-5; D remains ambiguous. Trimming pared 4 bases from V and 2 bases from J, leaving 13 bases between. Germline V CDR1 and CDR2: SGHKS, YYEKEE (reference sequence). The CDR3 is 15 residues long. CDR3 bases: TGTGCCAGCAGCCTACGGGTCGGGGGCAATCAGCCCCAGCATTTT. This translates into CASSLRVGGNQPQHF.

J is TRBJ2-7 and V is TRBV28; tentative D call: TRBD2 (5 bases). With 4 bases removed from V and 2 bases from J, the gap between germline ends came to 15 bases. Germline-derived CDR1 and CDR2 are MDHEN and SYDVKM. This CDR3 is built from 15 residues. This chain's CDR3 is CASSYRPAGAYEQYF. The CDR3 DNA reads TGTGCCAGCAGTTACCGACCCGCCGGGGCCTACGAGCAGTACTTC.

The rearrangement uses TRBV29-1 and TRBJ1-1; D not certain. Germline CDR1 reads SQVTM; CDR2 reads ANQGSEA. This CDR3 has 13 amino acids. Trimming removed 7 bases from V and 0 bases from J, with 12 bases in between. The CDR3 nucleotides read TGCAGCGCCAGGTGGCAGTTGAACACTGAAGCTTTCTTT. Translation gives CSARWQLNTEAFF.

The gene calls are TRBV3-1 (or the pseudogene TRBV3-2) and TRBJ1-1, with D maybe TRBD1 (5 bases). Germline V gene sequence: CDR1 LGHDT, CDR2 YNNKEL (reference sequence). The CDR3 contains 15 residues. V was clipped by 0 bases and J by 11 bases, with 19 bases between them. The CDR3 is CASSQDPGNVAVAFF. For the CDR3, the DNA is TGTGCCAGCAGCCAAGATCCAGGGAACGTGGCAGTCGCTTTCTTT.

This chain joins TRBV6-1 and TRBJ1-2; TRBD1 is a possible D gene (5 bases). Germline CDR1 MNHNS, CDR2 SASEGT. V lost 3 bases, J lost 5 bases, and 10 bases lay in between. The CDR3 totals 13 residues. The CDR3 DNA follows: TGTGCCAGCAGTGATCGACAGCCTTATGGCTACACCTTC. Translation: CASSDRQPYGYTF.

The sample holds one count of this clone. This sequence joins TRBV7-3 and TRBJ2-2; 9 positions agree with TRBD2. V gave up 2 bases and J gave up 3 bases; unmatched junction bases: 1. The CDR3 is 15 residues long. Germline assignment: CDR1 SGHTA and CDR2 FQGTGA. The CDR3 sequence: CASSLGTSHTGELFF. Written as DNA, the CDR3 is TGTGCCAGCAGCTTAGGGACTAGCCACACCGGGGAGCTGTTTTTT.

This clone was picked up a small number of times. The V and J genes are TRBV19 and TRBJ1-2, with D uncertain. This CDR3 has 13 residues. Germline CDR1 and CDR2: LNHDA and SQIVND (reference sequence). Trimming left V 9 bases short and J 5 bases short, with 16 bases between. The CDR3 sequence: CASHAWGEYGYTF. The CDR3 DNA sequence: TGTGCCAGCCACGCCTGGGGAGAATATGGCTACACCTTC. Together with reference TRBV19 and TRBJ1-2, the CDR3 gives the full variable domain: DGGITQSPKYLFRKEGQNVTLSCEQNLNHDAMYWYRQDPGQGLRLIYYSQIVNDFQKGDIAEGYSVSREKKESFPLTVTSAQKNPTAFYLCASHAWGEYGYTFGSGTRLTVV.

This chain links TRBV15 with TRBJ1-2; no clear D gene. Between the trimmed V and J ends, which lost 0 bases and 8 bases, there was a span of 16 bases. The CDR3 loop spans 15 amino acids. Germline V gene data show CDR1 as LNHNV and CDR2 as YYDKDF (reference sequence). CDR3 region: CATSRDRRLFGGYTF. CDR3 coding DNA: TGTGCCACCAGCAGAGATCGCCGTCTCTTCGGGGGCTACACCTTC.

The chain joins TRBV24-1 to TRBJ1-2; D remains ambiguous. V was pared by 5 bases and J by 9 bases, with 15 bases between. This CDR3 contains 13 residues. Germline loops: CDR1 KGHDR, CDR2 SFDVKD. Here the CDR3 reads CATSAEGTRSYTF. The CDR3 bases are TGTGCCACCAGTGCGGAAGGCACCAGGAGCTACACCTTC.

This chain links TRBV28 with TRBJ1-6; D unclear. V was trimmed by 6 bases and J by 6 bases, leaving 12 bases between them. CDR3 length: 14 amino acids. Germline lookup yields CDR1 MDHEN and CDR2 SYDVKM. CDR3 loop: CASRPLQTNSPLHF. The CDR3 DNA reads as TGTGCCAGCAGGCCTTTACAAACTAATTCACCCCTCCACTTT.

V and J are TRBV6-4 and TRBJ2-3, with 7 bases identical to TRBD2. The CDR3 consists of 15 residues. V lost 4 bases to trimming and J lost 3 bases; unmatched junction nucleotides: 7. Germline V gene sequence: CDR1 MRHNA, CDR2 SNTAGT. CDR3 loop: CASSAQLASTDTQYF. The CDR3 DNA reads TGTGCCAGCAGTGCTCAACTAGCGTCAACAGATACGCAGTATTTT.

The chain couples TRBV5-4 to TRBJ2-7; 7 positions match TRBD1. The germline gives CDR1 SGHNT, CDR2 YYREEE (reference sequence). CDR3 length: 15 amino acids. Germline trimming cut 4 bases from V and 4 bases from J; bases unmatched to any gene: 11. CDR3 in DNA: TGTGCCAGCAGCCCCAACGTATGGGACAGATACGAGCAGTACTTC. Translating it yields CASSPNVWDRYEQYF.

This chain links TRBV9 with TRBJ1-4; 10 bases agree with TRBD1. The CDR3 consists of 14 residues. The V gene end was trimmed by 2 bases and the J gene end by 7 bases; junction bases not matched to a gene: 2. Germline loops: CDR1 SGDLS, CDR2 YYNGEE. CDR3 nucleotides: TGTGCCAGCAGCGTGGGGACAGGGGTTGAAAAACTGTTTTTT. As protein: CASSVGTGVEKLFF.

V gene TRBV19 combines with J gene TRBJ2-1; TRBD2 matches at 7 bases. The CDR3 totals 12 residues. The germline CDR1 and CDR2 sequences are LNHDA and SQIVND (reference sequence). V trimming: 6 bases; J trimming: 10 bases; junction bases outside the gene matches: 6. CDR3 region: CASRGLVGEQFF. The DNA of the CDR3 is TGTGCCAGTAGAGGACTAGTGGGGGAGCAGTTCTTC.

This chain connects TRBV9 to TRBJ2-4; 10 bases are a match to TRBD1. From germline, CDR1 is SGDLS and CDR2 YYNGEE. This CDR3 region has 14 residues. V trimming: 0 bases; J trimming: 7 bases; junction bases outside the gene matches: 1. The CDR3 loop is CASSVAGQGNIQYF. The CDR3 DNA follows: TGTGCCAGCAGCGTAGCGGGACAGGGGAACATTCAGTACTTC. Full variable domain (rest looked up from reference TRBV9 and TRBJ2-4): DSGVTQTPKHLITATGQRVTLRCSPRSGDLSVYWYQQSLDQGLQFLIQYYNGEERAKGNILERFSAQQFPDLHSELNLSSLELGDSALYFCASSVAGQGNIQYFGAGTRLSVL.

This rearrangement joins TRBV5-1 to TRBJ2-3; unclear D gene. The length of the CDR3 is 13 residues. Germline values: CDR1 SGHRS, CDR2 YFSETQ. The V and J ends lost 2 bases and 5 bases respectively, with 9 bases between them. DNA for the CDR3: TGCGCCAGCAGCTTCGGAGCGCGAGATACGCAGTATTTT. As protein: CASSFGARDTQYF.

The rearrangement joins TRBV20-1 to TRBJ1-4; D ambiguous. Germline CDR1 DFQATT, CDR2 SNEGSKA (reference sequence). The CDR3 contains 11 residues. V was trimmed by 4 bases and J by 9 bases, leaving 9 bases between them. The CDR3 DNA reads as TGCAGTGCTACCACACCGCAAAAACTGTTTTTT. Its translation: CSATTPQKLFF.

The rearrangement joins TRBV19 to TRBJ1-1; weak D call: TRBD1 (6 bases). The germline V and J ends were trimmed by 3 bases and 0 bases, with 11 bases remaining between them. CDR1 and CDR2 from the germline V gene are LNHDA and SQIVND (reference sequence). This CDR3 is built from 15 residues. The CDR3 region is CASSMPGTMNTEAFF. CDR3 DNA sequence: TGTGCCAGTAGTATGCCCGGGACAATGAACACTGAAGCTTTCTTT.

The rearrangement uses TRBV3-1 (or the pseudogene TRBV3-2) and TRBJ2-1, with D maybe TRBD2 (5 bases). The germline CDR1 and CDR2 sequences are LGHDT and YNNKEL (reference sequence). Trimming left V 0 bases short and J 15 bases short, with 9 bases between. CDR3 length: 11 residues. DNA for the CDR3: TGTGCCAGCAGCCAAGAGGGCGGGCCGTTCTTC. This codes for CASSQEGGPFF.

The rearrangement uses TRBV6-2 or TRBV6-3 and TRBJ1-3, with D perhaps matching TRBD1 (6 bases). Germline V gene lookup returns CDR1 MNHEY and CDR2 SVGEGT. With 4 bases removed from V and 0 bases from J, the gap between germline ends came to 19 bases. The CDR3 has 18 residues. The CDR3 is CASSWGQTGLFSGNTIYF. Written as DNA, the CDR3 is TGTGCCAGCAGTTGGGGCCAGACAGGTCTCTTCTCTGGAAACACCATATATTTT.

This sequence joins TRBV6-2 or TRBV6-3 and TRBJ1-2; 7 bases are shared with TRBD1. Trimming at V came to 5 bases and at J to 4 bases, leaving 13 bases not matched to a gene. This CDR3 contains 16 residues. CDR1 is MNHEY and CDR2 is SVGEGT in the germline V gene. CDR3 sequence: CASSPADETGRYGYTF. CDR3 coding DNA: TGTGCCAGCAGTCCCGCCGACGAGACAGGGCGCTATGGCTACACCTTC.

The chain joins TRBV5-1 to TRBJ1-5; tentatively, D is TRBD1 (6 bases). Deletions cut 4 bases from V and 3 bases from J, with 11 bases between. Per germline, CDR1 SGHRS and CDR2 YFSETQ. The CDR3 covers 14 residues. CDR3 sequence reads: CASSSGGLNQPQHF. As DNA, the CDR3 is TGCGCCAGCAGCAGCGGGGGGCTCAATCAGCCCCAGCATTTT.